The present entry profiles one TCR beta chain with its context. The antigen is not known. The data were obtained in a study of cytomegalovirus exposure and HLA in healthy donors. Study-wide results and caveats: There were fewer than 200 TCR beta chains listed as cytomegalovirus-associated. Within the data, a cluster of highly shared sequence variants was likely a sequencing artifact.

In the PCR, 60 Vbeta and 13 Jbeta primers were used. This table comes from immunoSEQ multiplex PCR, and its TCRdb copy is limited to in-frame clones, with some not included. The sample has about 130,000 clones; approximately 70% are singletons. Germline-derived CDR1 and CDR2 are SQVTM and ANQGSEA. There are 18 residues in the CDR3. V trimming: 2 bases; J trimming: 6 bases; junction bases outside the gene matches: 15. This rearrangement joins TRBV29-1 to TRBJ2-3; TRBD2 matches 12 bases. The clonotype originates from an older woman in good health and CMV-seropositive. Sequenced material: PBMCs. This chain's CDR3 is CSVESLAGGRRSSDTQYF. In DNA, the CDR3 is TGCAGCGTTGAATCGCTAGCGGGAGGGAGGCGGTCAAGCGATACGCAGTATTTT.